A single TCR beta chain is shown here with its context. Its antigen is not yet known. Per-nucleotide qualities are absent, and no much larger clonotype sits a single base away. The data are from a study of control samples from healthy donors and cancer patients (dated by TCRdb to 2019 to 2021). The CDR3, from cysteine to phenylalanine, totals 13 residues. The DNA shown is the 39-base CDR3, in frame from base 1. CDR1 and CDR2 were assigned from the germline V gene as ENHRY and SYGVKD. The junction carries 9 bases between V and J, which are trimmed by 3 bases and 7 bases respectively. The library was generated by the immunoSEQ multiplex PCR assay. TCRdb stores this immuneACCESS table with in-frame sequences only. Part of the clones is absent; in the studies checked, under half of the shortfall reflects unresolved V genes, and no reason is known for the rest. This sample comprises approximately 100,000 clones, approximately 88% of them detected only once. The ten largest account for 38% of the sample.

The specimen sequenced was PBMCs. The sequence was obtained from a man between 65 and 80 years old with lung cancer. The chain employs TRBV10-3 and TRBJ1-4; the D gene is not confidently resolved. The nucleotide sequence is TGTGCCATCAGTGATAAGGCAGTTGAAAAACTGTTTTTT. Its coded protein is CAISDKAVEKLFF.